This T cell receptor beta chain is drawn from a study of blood T cell repertoires in COVID-19. Overall study context: Sites in the United States, Italy and Spain provided acute and convalescent COVID-19 samples. The cDNA or gDNA used as material had been derived from T cells, B-cell-depleted T cells, or PBMCs.

Adults between roughly 18 and 89 years of age took part from about two dozen US areas. TCRdb's copy holds only in-frame clones and misses some; the assay was immunoSEQ multiplex PCR. Of over 300,000 clones listed, 80% to 90% were seen once; the top ten hold roughly 2%. V gave up 7 bases and J gave up 7 bases; unmatched junction bases: 9. This CDR3 spans 13 amino acids. Germline-derived CDR1 and CDR2 are SNHLY and FYNNEI. This receptor was taken from a man aged 25 to 40 who had recovered from COVID-19. This chain joins TRBV2 and TRBJ1-2; 7 positions match TRBD1. The sequenced sample was PBMCs or T cells enriched from blood (not recorded which). The CDR3 region is CASIEGAIFGYTF. In DNA, the CDR3 is TGTGCCAGCATCGAGGGGGCGATCTTTGGCTACACCTTC.